This T cell receptor (beta chain) was sequenced during a study of blood T cell repertoires in COVID-19. Overall study: Specimens from acute and convalescent COVID-19 originated in the United States, Italy and Spain. PBMCs, B-cell-depleted T cells, or T cells provided the cDNA or gDNA that made up the material.

The CDR3 consists of 17 residues. V shed 0 bases and J 0 bases; nucleotides not matched to a gene: 2. The germline gives CDR1 SGHKS, CDR2 YYEKEE (reference sequence). The authors' processing: Amplifying reference gene primers gave estimates of nucleated cell counts. The method was immunoSEQ multiplex PCR; TCRdb's version includes in-frame clones alone and lacks a portion of them. The DNA was the basis for D and trimming; V, J and clone size are from that table. Counted here are roughly 87,000 clones, 85% to 90% occurring once; the ten biggest clones make up roughly 5%. Sequenced material: peripheral blood. This TCR came from a middle-aged man with acute or convalescent COVID-19. This chain connects TRBV5-5 to TRBJ2-3; 12 bases are shared with TRBD2. As DNA, the CDR3 is TGTGCCAGCAGCTTGGCGGGGACTAGCGGGAGCACAGATACGCAGTATTTT. The encoded protein is CASSLAGTSGSTDTQYF.